Below are 2 T cell receptor beta chains sequenced from a single sample in a study of OX40 agonist ivuxolimab in advanced cancers. Sequenced by immunoSEQ multiplex PCR; TCRdb stores in-frame clones only, minus some. The sample consists of 100,000 to 150,000 clones, roughly 90% of them appearing once. This specimen consisted of CD4+ or CD8+ T cells sorted from blood, obtained in a trial of the OX40 agonist ivuxolimab. The receptors were sampled from an adult with an advanced solid tumor such as melanoma, head and neck, liver or kidney cancer.

This chain joins TRBV11-2 and TRBJ1-3; TRBD1 agrees at 8 bases. This CDR3 region has 14 residues. J was trimmed by 5 bases and V by 4 bases; bases with no gene match: 4. Per germline, CDR1 SGHAT and CDR2 FQNNGV. CDR3 DNA sequence: TGTGCCAGCAGCTGGACAGGGTCCCGAAACACCATATATTTT. Translated, it gives CASSWTGSRNTIYF.

The chain is built from TRBV20-1 and TRBJ1-1, with TRBD1 identical over 7 bases. This CDR3 has 11 residues. Germline V gene sequence: CDR1 DFQATT, CDR2 SNEGSKA (reference sequence). V trimming: 5 bases; J trimming: 4 bases; junction bases outside the gene matches: 1. CDR3 in amino acids: CSAAGGTEAFF. The CDR3 coding sequence is TGCAGTGCTGCAGGGGGCACTGAAGCTTTCTTT.